This section outlines one TCR beta chain sequence together with its context. Clinical history reported by participants formed the basis on which cohorts were assigned. Assay: immunoSEQ multiplex PCR; the TCRdb copy retains only in-frame clones and omits some. The table has 200,000 to 300,000 clones, approximately 86% seen once. The source of the sample is a study of blood T cell repertoires in COVID-19. Study-wide context: Researchers got acute and convalescent COVID-19 samples from the United States, Italy and Spain.

CDR1 MNHEY and CDR2 SMNVEV come from the germline V gene (reference sequence). With 5 bases clipped from V and 4 bases from J, the junction kept 3 bases outside the gene matches. The CDR3 runs to 13 residues. Sequenced sample: PBMCs or T cells enriched from blood (not recorded which). This receptor was taken from a young woman who had recovered from COVID-19. The chain is built from TRBV27 and TRBJ1-2, with TRBD1 matching 8 bases. The CDR3 reads CASSPGTGYGYTF. CDR3 bases: TGTGCCAGCAGTCCCGGGACAGGCTATGGCTACACCTTC.